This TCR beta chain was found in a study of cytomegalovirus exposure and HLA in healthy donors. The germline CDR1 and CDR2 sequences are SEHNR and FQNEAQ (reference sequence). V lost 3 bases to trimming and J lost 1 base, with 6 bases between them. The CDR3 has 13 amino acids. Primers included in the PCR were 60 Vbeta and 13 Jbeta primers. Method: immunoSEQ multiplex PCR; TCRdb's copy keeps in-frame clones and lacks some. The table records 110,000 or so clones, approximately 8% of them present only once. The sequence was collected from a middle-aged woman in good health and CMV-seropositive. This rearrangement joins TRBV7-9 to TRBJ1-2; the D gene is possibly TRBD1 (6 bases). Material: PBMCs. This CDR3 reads CASSLDSNYGYTF. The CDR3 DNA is TGTGCCAGCAGCTTGGACAGTAACTATGGCTACACCTTC.